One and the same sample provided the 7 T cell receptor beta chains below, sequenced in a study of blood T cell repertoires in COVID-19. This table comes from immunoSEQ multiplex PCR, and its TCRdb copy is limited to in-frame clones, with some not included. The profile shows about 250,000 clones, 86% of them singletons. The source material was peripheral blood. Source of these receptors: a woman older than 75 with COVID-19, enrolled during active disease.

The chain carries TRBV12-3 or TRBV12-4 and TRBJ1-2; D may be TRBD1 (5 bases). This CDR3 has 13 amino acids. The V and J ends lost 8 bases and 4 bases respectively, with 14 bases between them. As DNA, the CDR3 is TGTGCCAGCTCTGAGGGACTTGGCTATGGCTACACCTTC. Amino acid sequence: CASSEGLGYGYTF.

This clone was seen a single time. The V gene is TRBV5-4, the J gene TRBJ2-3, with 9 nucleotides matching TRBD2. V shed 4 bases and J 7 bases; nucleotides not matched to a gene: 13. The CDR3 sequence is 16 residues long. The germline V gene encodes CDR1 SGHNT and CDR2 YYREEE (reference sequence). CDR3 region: CASSAPGTSRGNTQYF. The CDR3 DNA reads TGTGCCAGCAGCGCCCCCGGGACTAGCCGGGGGAATACGCAGTATTTT. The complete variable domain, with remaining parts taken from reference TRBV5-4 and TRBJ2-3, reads ETGVTQSPTHLIKTRGQQVTLRCSSQSGHNTVSWYQQALGQGPQFIFQYYREEENGRGNFPPRFSGLQFPNYSSELNVNALELDDSALYLCASSAPGTSRGNTQYFGPGTRLTVL.

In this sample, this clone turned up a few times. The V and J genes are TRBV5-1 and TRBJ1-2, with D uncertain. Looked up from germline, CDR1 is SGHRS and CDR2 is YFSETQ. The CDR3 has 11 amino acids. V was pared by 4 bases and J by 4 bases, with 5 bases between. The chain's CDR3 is CASSPGYGYTF. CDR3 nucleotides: TGCGCCAGCAGCCCGGGCTATGGCTACACCTTC.

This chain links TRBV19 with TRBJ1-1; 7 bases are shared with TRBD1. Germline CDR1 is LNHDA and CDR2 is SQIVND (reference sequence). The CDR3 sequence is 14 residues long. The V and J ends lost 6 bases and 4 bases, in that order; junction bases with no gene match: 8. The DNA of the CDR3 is TGTGCCAGTAGGAACAGGGGTTTTGGCACTGAAGCTTTCTTT. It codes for CASRNRGFGTEAFF. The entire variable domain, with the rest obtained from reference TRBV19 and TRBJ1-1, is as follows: DGGITQSPKYLFRKEGQNVTLSCEQNLNHDAMYWYRQDPGQGLRLIYYSQIVNDFQKGDIAEGYSVSREKKESFPLTVTSAQKNPTAFYLCASRNRGFGTEAFFGQGTRLTVV.

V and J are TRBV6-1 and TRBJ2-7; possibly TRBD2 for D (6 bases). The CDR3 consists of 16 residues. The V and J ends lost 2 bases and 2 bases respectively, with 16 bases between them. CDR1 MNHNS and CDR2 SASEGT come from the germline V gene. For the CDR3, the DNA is TGTGCCAGCAGTGAATCTTTGGGGGGAAACACCTACGAGCAGTACGTC. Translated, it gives CASSESLGGNTYEQYV.

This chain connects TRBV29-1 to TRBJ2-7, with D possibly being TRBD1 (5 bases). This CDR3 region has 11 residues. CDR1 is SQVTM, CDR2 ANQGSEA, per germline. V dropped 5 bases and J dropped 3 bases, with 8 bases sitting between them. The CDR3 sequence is CSVRGDYEQYF. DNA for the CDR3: TGCAGCGTTAGGGGCGACTACGAGCAGTACTTC.

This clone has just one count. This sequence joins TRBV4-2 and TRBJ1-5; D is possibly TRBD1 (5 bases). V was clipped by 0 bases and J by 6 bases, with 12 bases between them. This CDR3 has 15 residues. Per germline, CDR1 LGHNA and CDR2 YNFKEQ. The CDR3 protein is CASSQEQVVGQPQHF. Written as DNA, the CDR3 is TGTGCCAGCAGCCAAGAACAGGTCGTCGGTCAGCCCCAGCATTTT.